In this sample, the clone carrying this TCR beta chain turned up a few times. The data are from a study of blood T cell repertoires in COVID-19. Study at large: T cells, B-cell-depleted T cells, or PBMCs provided the cDNA or gDNA that served as material.

Followed over time, Seattle patients had been enrolled while infection was active. Assay: immunoSEQ multiplex PCR; the TCRdb copy retains only in-frame clones and omits some. The sample has about 73,000 clones; over 60% are singletons. The CDR3 extends over 15 amino acids. V lost 5 bases and J lost 4; bases outside the gene matches: 7. Germline CDR1 and CDR2: SEHNR and FQNEAQ (reference sequence). The genes are TRBV7-9 and TRBJ1-2; TRBD1 aligns across 10 bases. The sequencing sample was made of peripheral blood. This TCR came from a man between 65 and 85 years old with COVID-19, enrolled during active disease. The CDR3 bases are TGTGCCAGCAGCGCTCCGGGACAGGGGATCTATGGCTACACCTTC. Amino acids: CASSAPGQGIYGYTF.